This TCR beta chain was profiled in a study of early T cells in non-severe SARS-CoV-2 infection (dated by TCRdb to the early 2020s). Study-wide context: Because TCR sequencing relied on bulk RNA taken from unsorted whole blood, pairing of alpha and beta chains was not possible.

General study outcomes and caveats: VDJdb matching was skewed toward anti-spike CD8 responses and likely underestimated virus-specific expansions by missing private and CD4 specificities.

Within its sample, this clonotype is medium-sized (0.01 to 0.1%). Its antigen has not been determined. No base qualities exist here, and no much larger clone lies one base off it. Set within a cohort of healthcare workers in London, UK, this nested case-control study involved weekly PCR testing of nasopharyngeal swabs along with blood sampling. Healthcare workers were enrolled in the week of the UK lockdown, from 23 to 31 March 2020, and were followed every week for up to roughly 16 weeks. According to the germline V gene (reference sequence), CDR1 reads DFQATT and CDR2 reads SNEGSKA. From cysteine to phenylalanine, the CDR3 is 11 amino acids long. The DNA shown is the 33-base CDR3, in frame from base 1. V and J are truncated by 3 bases and 6 bases respectively, leaving an intervening sequence of 7 bases. Receptor libraries were prepared by 5' RACE. Instrument used: NextSeq 500. In the TCR library protocol, unique molecular identifiers were attached to individual cDNA molecules to correct for PCR bias and sequencing error. Both TCR alpha and beta chains were sequenced, and tight co-correlation was observed between alpha and beta sequence abundances in each sample. For the original study's pipeline: Decombinator V4 was used to annotate TCR sequences for V gene, J gene and CDR3. TCRs were defined as expanded if a significant change between any two time points was detected under a Poisson model with p below 0.0001. TCR abundances were normalised to the total number of TCRs sequenced in each sample and reported as counts per million. TRAV1-2 paired with TRAJ12, TRAJ20 or TRAJ33 defined MAIT TCRs, while TRAV10 paired with TRAJ18 defined iNKT TCRs. A search of VDJdb, accessed on 1 November 2021, was run for TCRs annotated to CMV, EBV and SARS-CoV-2, with TCRs annotated for multiple antigens excluded. TCRdb handled the public reads itself, with Q25 trimming in fastp and clone calling in MiXCR, and kept productive beta chains. Rows are combined by CDR3 protein, so each entry shows the most common genes and DNA. None of the V and J calls come from the authors' own analysis; TCRdb made them. The sample yields some 70,000 distinct CDR3 sequences; around 4.9% were counted once. The top ten constitute approximately 5.4% of the sample.

The origin of this receptor is an adult who was a healthcare worker with PCR-confirmed SARS-CoV-2 infection or an uninfected control (not recorded which). Sequenced sample: whole blood. The receptor chain draws on TRBV20-1 and TRBJ2-3, with no confidently assigned D gene. The CDR3 amino acid sequence is: CSASARDTQYF. The bases are TGCAGTGCTAGCGCGCGGGATACGCAGTATTTT.